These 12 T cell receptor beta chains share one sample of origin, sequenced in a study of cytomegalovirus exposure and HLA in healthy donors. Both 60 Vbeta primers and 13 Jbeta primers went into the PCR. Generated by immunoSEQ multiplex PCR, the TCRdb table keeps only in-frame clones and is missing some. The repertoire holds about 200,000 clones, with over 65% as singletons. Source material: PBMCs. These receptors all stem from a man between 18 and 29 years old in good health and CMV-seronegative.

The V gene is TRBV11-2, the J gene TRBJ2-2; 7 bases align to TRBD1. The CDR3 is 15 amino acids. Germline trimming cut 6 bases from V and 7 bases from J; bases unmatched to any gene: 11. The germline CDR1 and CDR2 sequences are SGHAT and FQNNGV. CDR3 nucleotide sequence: TGTGCCAGCAGTCTACAGGGGCCCCGGGGCGGGGAGCTGTTTTTT. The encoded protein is CASSLQGPRGGELFF.

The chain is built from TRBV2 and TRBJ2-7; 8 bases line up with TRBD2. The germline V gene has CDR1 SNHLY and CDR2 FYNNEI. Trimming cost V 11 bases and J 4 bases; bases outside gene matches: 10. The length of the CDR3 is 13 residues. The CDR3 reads CACREGSMYEQYF. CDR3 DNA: TGTGCCTGTCGGGAGGGGAGCATGTACGAGCAGTACTTC.

The CDR3 bases are TGTGCCAGCAGCTTGTACACAGATACGCAGTATTTT. Protein product: CASSLYTDTQYF. The V call is TRBV11-2, the J call TRBJ2-3, with D unresolved. Germline V gives CDR1 SGHAT, CDR2 FQNNGV. With 3 bases removed from V and 2 bases from J, the gap between germline ends came to 3 bases. The CDR3 sequence is 12 residues long. The whole variable domain, remainder taken from reference TRBV11-2 and TRBJ2-3, is EAGVAQSPRYKIIEKRQSVAFWCNPISGHATLYWYQQILGQGPKLLIQFQNNGVVDDSQLPKDRFSAERLKGVDSTLKIQPAKLEDSAVYLCASSLYTDTQYFGPGTRLTVL.

The CDR3 DNA sequence: TGTGCCAGCTCACCGGCAGGGCTGAACACTGAAGCTTTCTTT. Translating it yields CASSPAGLNTEAFF. J is TRBJ1-1 and V is TRBV18, with a tentative D call TRBD1 (5 bases). Germline V gives CDR1 KGHSH, CDR2 LQKENI. The CDR3 has 14 residues. Trimming shortened V by 3 bases and J by 0 bases, and 8 bases separated the two germline ends.

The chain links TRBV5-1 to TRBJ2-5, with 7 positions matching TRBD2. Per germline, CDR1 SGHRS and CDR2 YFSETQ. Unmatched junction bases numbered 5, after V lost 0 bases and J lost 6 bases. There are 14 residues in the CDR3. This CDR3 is CASSLAGRTQTQYF. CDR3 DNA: TGCGCCAGCAGCTTGGCCGGGAGGACGCAGACCCAGTACTTC.

CDR3: CASSKGQGQLSGANVLTF. Written as DNA, the CDR3 is TGTGCCAGCAGCAAAGGGCAGGGCCAGCTCTCTGGGGCCAACGTCCTGACTTTC. The chain combines TRBV21-1 with TRBJ2-6; TRBD1, the table's D call, was not compared with the DNA. TRBV21-1 is described as a pseudogene. This CDR3 comprises 18 residues.

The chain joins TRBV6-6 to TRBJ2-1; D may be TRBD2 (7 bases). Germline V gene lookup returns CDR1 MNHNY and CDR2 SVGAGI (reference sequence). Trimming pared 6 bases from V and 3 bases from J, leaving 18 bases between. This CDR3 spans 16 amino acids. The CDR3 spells CASSLLGEGGYNEQFF. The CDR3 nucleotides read TGTGCCAGCAGCCTTTTGGGGGAGGGGGGCTACAATGAGCAGTTCTTC.

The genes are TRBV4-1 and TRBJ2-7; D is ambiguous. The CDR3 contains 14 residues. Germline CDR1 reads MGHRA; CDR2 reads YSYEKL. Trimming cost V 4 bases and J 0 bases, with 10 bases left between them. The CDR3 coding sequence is TGCGCCAGCAGCCTCCCTTCGAGCTCCTACGAGCAGTACTTC. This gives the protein CASSLPSSSYEQYF.

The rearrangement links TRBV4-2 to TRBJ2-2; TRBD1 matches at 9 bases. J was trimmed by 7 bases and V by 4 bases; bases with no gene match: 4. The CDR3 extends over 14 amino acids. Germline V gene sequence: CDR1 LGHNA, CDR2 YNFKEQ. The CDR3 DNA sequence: TGTGCCAGCAGCCCAGGGACAGGGAACGGGGAGCTGTTTTTT. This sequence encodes CASSPGTGNGELFF.

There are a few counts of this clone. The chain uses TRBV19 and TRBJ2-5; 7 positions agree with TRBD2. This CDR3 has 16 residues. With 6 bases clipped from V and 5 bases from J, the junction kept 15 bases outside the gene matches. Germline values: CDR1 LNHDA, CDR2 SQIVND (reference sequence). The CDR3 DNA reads TGTGCCAGTAGCCGCAGTTTTATGGGGGGGGTGGAGACCCAGTACTTC. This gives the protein CASSRSFMGGVETQYF.

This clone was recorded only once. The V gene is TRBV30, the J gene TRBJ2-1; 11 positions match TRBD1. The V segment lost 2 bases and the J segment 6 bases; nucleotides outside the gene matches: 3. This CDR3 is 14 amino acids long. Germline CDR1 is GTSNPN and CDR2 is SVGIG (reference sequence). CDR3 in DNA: TGTGCCTGGAGTCCCGGGACAGGGGGCAATGAGCAGTTCTTC. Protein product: CAWSPGTGGNEQFF.

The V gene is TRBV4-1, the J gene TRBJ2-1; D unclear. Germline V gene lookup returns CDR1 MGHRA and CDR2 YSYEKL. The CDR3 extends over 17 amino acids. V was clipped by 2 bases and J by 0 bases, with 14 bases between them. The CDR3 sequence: CASSQYISHRSYNEQFF. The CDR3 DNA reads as TGCGCCAGCAGCCAATATATTAGCCACCGCTCCTACAATGAGCAGTTCTTC.